A single sample is the source of the 19 T cell receptor beta chains below, sequenced in a study of T cell clonotyping in hematopoietic cell transplantation. The time point: recipient sample about 28 days before transplant, after cytoreduction. Assay used: immunoSEQ multiplex PCR; TCRdb lists only in-frame clones, some missing. In the table there are some 30,000 clones, under 85% of which are singletons. The starting material was peripheral blood mononuclear cells, obtained before stem cell transplant. The receptors were sampled from a man between 45 and 60 years old with myelodysplastic syndrome. Some clones in this sample may be carry-over from other donors' samples.

The chain employs TRBV7-6 and TRBJ2-2, with a weak D call TRBD1 (6 bases). The V end was cut by 7 bases, the J end by 0 bases, with 12 bases between. The CDR3 sequence is 15 residues long. CDR1 and CDR2 (germline): SGHVS, FNYEAQ. The CDR3 nucleotides are TGTGCCAGCAAGTCTGGGACATCGAACACCGGGGAGCTGTTTTTT. Translating it yields CASKSGTSNTGELFF.

This clone was counted only a few times. The gene calls are TRBV14 and TRBJ2-5; unclear D gene. The V gene's germline CDR1 is SGHDN and CDR2 FVKESK. CDR3 size: 13 residues. V was trimmed by 0 bases and J by 5 bases, leaving 7 bases between them. The chain's CDR3 is CASSQEVGETQYF. CDR3 bases: TGTGCCAGCAGCCAAGAAGTTGGCGAGACCCAGTACTTC.

This clone has only a few counts. This chain joins TRBV4-2 and TRBJ2-3; D may be TRBD1 (6 bases). This CDR3 has 13 residues. Trimming cost V 7 bases and J 0 bases, with 8 bases left between them. Germline-derived CDR1 and CDR2 are LGHNA and YNFKEQ. CDR3 sequence reads: CASNRGSTDTQYF. For the CDR3, the DNA is TGTGCCAGCAATAGGGGGAGCACAGATACGCAGTATTTT.

The rearrangement links TRBV5-1 to TRBJ2-7; 8 nucleotides line up with TRBD2. Per germline, CDR1 SGHRS and CDR2 YFSETQ. The CDR3 runs to 13 residues. Losses at the gene ends were 4 bases for V and 6 bases for J; bases not matched to a gene: 6. CDR3 sequence (DNA): TGCGCCAGCAGCCCCGACGGGGGGGTCGAGCAGTACTTC. This encodes CASSPDGGVEQYF. The full variable domain, with the rest looked up from reference TRBV5-1 and TRBJ2-7, is KAGVTQTPRYLIKTRGQQVTLSCSPISGHRSVSWYQQTPGQGLQFLFEYFSETQRNKGNFPGRFSGRQFSNSRSEMNVSTLELGDSALYLCASSPDGGVEQYFGPGTRLTVT.

This clone was counted between two and nine times. The chain uses TRBV29-1 and TRBJ1-1, with D uncertain. Looked up from germline, CDR1 is SQVTM and CDR2 is ANQGSEA. This CDR3 region has 13 residues. V lost 4 bases to trimming and J lost 3 bases, with 12 bases between them. CDR3 bases: TGCAGCGTTGCTAATACTGTCGACACTGAAGCTTTCTTT. Its protein is CSVANTVDTEAFF.

This sequence joins TRBV4-1 and TRBJ2-7, with D possibly being TRBD2 (5 bases). This CDR3 has 14 amino acids. V dropped 2 bases and J dropped 6 bases, with 14 bases sitting between them. Germline CDR1 and CDR2: MGHRA and YSYEKL. CDR3 region: CASSQNLAGSEQYF. DNA of the CDR3: TGCGCCAGCAGCCAAAACCTAGCTGGGTCCGAGCAGTACTTC.

V is TRBV6-5 and J is TRBJ2-5, with 8 bases that match TRBD2. The CDR3 sequence is 12 residues long. Looked up from germline, CDR1 is MNHEY and CDR2 is SVGAGI. V shed 6 bases, J shed 9 bases, and the junction held 6 bases outside the gene matches. Here the CDR3 reads CASSIFGGAQYF. DNA of the CDR3: TGTGCCAGCAGCATCTTCGGGGGGGCCCAGTACTTC.

This clone was counted a few times. The chain joins TRBV5-6 to TRBJ2-7, with 8 nucleotides matching TRBD1. This CDR3 is 14 amino acids long. With V trimmed by 4 bases and J by 2 bases, 5 bases remained unmatched. The germline gives CDR1 SGHDT, CDR2 YYEEEE. As DNA, the CDR3 is TGTGCCAGCAGCGGGGACAGGCTTCCCTACGAGCAGTACTTC. This encodes CASSGDRLPYEQYF. Supplemented by reference TRBV5-6 and TRBJ2-7, the full variable domain reads DAGVTQSPTHLIKTRGQQVTLRCSPKSGHDTVSWYQQALGQGPQFIFQYYEEEERQRGNFPDRFSGHQFPNYSSELNVNALLLGDSALYLCASSGDRLPYEQYFGPGTRLTVT.

The gene calls are TRBV4-3 and TRBJ1-6, with D hard to call. The CDR3 runs 17 residues. Germline CDR1 and CDR2: LGHNA and YSLEER. V lost 0 bases and J 0 bases, leaving 9 bases between the germline ends. The CDR3 protein is CASSQELGSSYNSPLHF. CDR3 DNA: TGCGCCAGCAGCCAAGAATTAGGAAGCTCCTATAATTCACCCCTCCACTTT.

The chain couples TRBV5-1 to TRBJ1-1; D gene uncertain. Trimming took off 0 bases at V and 5 bases at J, with 11 bases between the two ends. CDR1 SGHRS and CDR2 YFSETQ come from the germline V gene. CDR3 length: 14 amino acids. CDR3 loop: CASSLGGVVTEAFF. The CDR3 nucleotides read TGCGCCAGCAGCTTGGGTGGGGTAGTGACTGAAGCTTTCTTT. Variable domain in full (rest from reference TRBV5-1 and TRBJ1-1): KAGVTQTPRYLIKTRGQQVTLSCSPISGHRSVSWYQQTPGQGLQFLFEYFSETQRNKGNFPGRFSGRQFSNSRSEMNVSTLELGDSALYLCASSLGGVVTEAFFGQGTRLTVV.

The chain links TRBV30 to TRBJ2-5; D is possibly TRBD1 (5 bases). CDR3 length equals 11 residues. The germline V gene encodes CDR1 GTSNPN and CDR2 SVGIG (reference sequence). Trimming removed 3 bases from V and 5 bases from J, with 7 bases in between. The CDR3 bases are TGTGCCTGGAGGGGGCCTGAGACCCAGTACTTC. Its protein product is CAWRGPETQYF.

This sequence joins TRBV7-2 and TRBJ1-2; maybe TRBD1 (6 bases). CDR3 length equals 13 residues. V gave up 3 bases and J gave up 6 bases, with 11 bases separating them. CDR1 is SGHTA and CDR2 is FQGNSA in the germline V gene. CDR3 region: CASSLRQANGYTF. The CDR3 bases are TGTGCCAGCAGCTTGAGACAGGCTAATGGCTACACCTTC. Using reference TRBV7-2 and TRBJ1-2 for the parts outside the CDR3, the full variable domain is GAGVSQSPSNKVTEKGKDVELRCDPISGHTALYWYRQSLGQGLEFLIYFQGNSAPDKSGLPSDRFSAERTGGSVSTLTIQRTQQEDSAVYLCASSLRQANGYTFGSGTRLTVV.

J is TRBJ1-3 and V is TRBV6-6; D gene ambiguous. The CDR3 extends over 15 amino acids. Germline V gives CDR1 MNHNY, CDR2 SVGAGI (reference sequence). V lost 2 bases to trimming and J lost 0 bases, with 8 bases between them. As DNA, the CDR3 is TGTGCCAGCAGTTACGCCCCGAACTCTGGAAACACCATATATTTT. The encoded protein is CASSYAPNSGNTIYF.

This rearrangement joins TRBV29-1 to TRBJ2-7; perhaps TRBD2 as D (5 bases). V was shortened by 2 bases and J by 4 bases, with 18 bases between the two germline ends. Looked up from germline, CDR1 is SQVTM and CDR2 is ANQGSEA. This CDR3 contains 15 residues. CDR3 residues: CSVEIRELLKYEQYF. The CDR3 nucleotides read TGCAGCGTTGAAATAAGGGAGTTACTCAAGTACGAGCAGTACTTC.

This chain joins TRBV5-1 and TRBJ2-7; TRBD1 aligns across 7 bases. Germline-derived CDR1 and CDR2 are SGHRS and YFSETQ. V lost 4 bases, J lost 4 bases, and 8 bases stayed unmatched. The CDR3 loop spans 14 amino acids. CDR3: CASSTRQGRYEQYF. CDR3 sequence (DNA): TGCGCCAGCAGCACCCGACAGGGTAGGTACGAGCAGTACTTC.

The gene calls are TRBV30 and TRBJ1-6; possibly TRBD1 for D (5 bases). Trimming took 4 bases from V and 9 from J, leaving 16 bases between them. CDR3 length equals 14 residues. Germline V lookup: CDR1 GTSNPN, CDR2 SVGIG (reference sequence). For the CDR3, the DNA is TGTGCCTGGATGATCGGGTCAGGGATTTCACCCCTCCACTTT. It translates to CAWMIGSGISPLHF.

V usage is TRBV27 and J usage is TRBJ2-2; D not resolved. The V gene lost 5 bases and the J gene lost 6 bases, with 7 bases spanning the gap. The CDR3 is made up of 12 amino acids. CDR1 is MNHEY, CDR2 SMNVEV, per germline (reference sequence). CDR3 sequence reads: CASSLPSGELFF. The CDR3 nucleotides read TGTGCCAGCAGTCTCCCGTCCGGGGAGCTGTTTTTT.

The V gene is TRBV5-1, the J gene TRBJ1-2; tentative D call: TRBD1 (6 bases). Trimming shortened V by 3 bases and J by 6 bases, and 12 bases separated the two germline ends. In germline, CDR1 is SGHRS, CDR2 YFSETQ. The CDR3 is made up of 13 amino acids. The CDR3 region is CASSYVGADGYTF. DNA for the CDR3: TGCGCCAGCAGCTATGTGGGGGCGGATGGCTACACCTTC.

This rearrangement joins TRBV4-3 to TRBJ2-5; the match to TRBD2 covers 8 bases. The CDR3 loop spans 16 amino acids. V lost 0 bases, J lost 5 bases, and 8 bases stayed unmatched. Germline V gives CDR1 LGHNA, CDR2 YSLEER. The CDR3 coding sequence is TGCGCCAGCAGCCAAGAGTACGGGAGGGCCTTGGAGACCCAGTACTTC. Protein product: CASSQEYGRALETQYF.